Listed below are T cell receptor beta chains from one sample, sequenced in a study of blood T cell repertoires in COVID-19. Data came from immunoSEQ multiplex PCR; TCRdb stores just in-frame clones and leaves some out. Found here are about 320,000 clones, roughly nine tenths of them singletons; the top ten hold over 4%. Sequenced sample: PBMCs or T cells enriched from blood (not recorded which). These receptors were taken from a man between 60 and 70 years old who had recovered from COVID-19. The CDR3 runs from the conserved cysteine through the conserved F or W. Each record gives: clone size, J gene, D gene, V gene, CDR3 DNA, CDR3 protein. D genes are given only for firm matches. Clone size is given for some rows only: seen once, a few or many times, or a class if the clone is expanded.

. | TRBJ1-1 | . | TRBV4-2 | TGTGCCAGCAGCCAAGATCTAGCGCAGGAAGCTTTCTTT | CASSQDLAQEAFF
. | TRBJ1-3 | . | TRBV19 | TGTGCCAGTACGCTAACCGGGGGTAACTCTGGAAACACCATATATTTT | CASTLTGGNSGNTIYF
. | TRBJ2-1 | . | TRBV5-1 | TGCGCCAGCAGCTTGCTCGGAGACAATGAGCAGTTCTTC | CASSLLGDNEQFF
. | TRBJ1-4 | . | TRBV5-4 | TGTGCCAGCAGCCCGACTGCAACTAATGAAAAACTGTTTTTT | CASSPTATNEKLFF
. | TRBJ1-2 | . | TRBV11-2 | TGTGCCAGCAGCTTAGATACAGGGACCTATGGCTACACCTTC | CASSLDTGTYGYTF
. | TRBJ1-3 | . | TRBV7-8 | TGTGCCAGCAGCTTATTCCAGGGCTCAGGAAACACCATATATTTT | CASSLFQGSGNTIYF
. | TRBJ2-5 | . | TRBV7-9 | TGTGCCAGCAGTCAACAAGAGACCCAGTACTTC | CASSQQETQYF
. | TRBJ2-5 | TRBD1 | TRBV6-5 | TGTGCCAGCAGTTACCAAGGGGGCGAGGCCCAGTACTTC | CASSYQGGEAQYF
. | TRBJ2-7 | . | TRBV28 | TGTGCCAGCATTCCGGGATTCCTCTCCTACGAGCAGTACTTC | CASIPGFLSYEQYF
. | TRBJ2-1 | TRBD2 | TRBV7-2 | TGTGCCAGCAGATTTAGCGGGGGAGCAAGCAATGAGCAGTTCTTC | CASRFSGGASNEQFF
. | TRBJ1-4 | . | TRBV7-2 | TGTGCCAGCACCCGGGGGGGGACAACTAATGAAAAACTGTTTTTT | CASTRGGTTNEKLFF
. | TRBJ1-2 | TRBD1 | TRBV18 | TGTGCCAGCTCACTGGGGACAGGGGGCTATGGCTACACCTTC | CASSLGTGGYGYTF
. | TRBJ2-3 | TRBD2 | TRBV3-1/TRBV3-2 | TGTGCCAGCAGCCCCACCCGACTAGCGGGAGGGACAGATACGCAGTATTTT | CASSPTRLAGGTDTQYF
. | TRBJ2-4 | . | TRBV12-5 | TGTGCTAGTGGTTTGGTACTCTCAACGTTGCGGCTTCCCCGGTGGGACATTCAGTACTTC | CASGLVLSTLRLPRWDIQYF
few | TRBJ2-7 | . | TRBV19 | TGTGCCAGTAGTAAGTTACAGGGTAGGGGCTCCTACGAGCAGTACTTC | CASSKLQGRGSYEQYF
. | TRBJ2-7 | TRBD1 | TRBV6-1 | TGTGCCAGCAGTGAAGAGATTACCCGGGACAGGAGATACGAGCAGTACTTC | CASSEEITRDRRYEQYF
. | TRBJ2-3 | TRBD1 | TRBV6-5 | TGTGCCAGCAGTTACTCGCAGGGGGCGGCAGATACGCAGTATTTT | CASSYSQGAADTQYF
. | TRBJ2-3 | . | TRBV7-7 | TGTGCTAGCAGCTTAGGGACCGGAGGTGGAGATACGCAGTATTTT | CASSLGTGGGDTQYF
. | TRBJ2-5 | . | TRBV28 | TGTGCCAGCACCCGAGTACAGAAAGAGACCCAGTACTTC | CASTRVQKETQYF
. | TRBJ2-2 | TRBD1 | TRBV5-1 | TGCGCCAGCAGCTTGGACAGGGGGATCACCGGGGAGCTGTTTTTT | CASSLDRGITGELFF
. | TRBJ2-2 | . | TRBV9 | TGTGCCAGCAGCGTAGGCGGCAGGGTGGTTGGGGAGCTGTTTTTT | CASSVGGRVVGELFF
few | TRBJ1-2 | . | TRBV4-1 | TGCGCCAGCAGCCATAGACCAGGGTACTATGGCTACACCTTC | CASSHRPGYYGYTF
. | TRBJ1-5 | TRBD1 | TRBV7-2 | TGTGCCAGCAGCTTAAGCAACACAGGGGTTAGCAATCAGCCCCAGCATTTT | CASSLSNTGVSNQPQHF
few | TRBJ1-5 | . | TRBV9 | TGTGCCAGCAGCGTAGGGCACGGGGGGAATCAGCCCCAGCATTTT | CASSVGHGGNQPQHF
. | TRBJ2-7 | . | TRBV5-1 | TGCGCCAGCAGCTTTATTAGCACTACCTACGAGCAGTACTTC | CASSFISTTYEQYF
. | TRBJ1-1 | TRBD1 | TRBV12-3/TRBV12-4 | TGTGCCAGCAGGGGACAGGGATCTGAAGCTTTCTTT | CASRGQGSEAFF
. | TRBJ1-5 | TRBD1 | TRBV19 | TGTGCCAGTAGTATGGGACAGGGAGGCAGCAATCAGCCCCAGCATTTT | CASSMGQGGSNQPQHF
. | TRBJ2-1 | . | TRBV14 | TGTGCCAGCAGCCAGCAATACTTGCAGCAGTTCTTC | CASSQQYLQQFF
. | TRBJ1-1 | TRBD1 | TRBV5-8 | TGTGCCAGCAGCCCGCAAAGGACAGGGGTTGGTGAAGCTTTCTTT | CASSPQRTGVGEAFF
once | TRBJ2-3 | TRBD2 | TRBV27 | TGTGCCAGCAGTTTATTTCCTAGCGGGAGATCGGATACGCAGTATTTT | CASSLFPSGRSDTQYF
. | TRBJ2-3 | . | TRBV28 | TGTGCCAGCAGTTCATCAGGGGCCCTCTTGGCAGATACGCAGTATTTT | CASSSSGALLADTQYF
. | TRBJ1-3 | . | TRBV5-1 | TGCGCCAGCAGCCTTCGGGGGGACGGAAACACCATATATTTT | CASSLRGDGNTIYF
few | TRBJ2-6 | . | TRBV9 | TGTGCCAGCAGCTACTTCGGGGGACCTGCCTCTGGGGCCAACGTCCTGACTTTC | CASSYFGGPASGANVLTF
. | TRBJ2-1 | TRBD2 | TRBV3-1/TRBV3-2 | TGTGCCAGCAGCCATGCTGGACTAGCGGGAGGGCCAAATGAGCAGTTCTTC | CASSHAGLAGGPNEQFF
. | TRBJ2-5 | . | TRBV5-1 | TGCGCCAGCAGCTTAACAAGTGAGACCCAGTACTTC | CASSLTSETQYF
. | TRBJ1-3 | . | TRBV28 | TGTGCCAGCAGAAAGGATCCCCAGGGATTCTCTGGAAACACCATATATTTT | CASRKDPQGFSGNTIYF
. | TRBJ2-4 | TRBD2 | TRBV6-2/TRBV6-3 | TGTGCCAGCAGCTCCGATAGCGGGATAAGGGGAAACATTCAGTACTTC | CASSSDSGIRGNIQYF
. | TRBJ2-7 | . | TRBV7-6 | TGTGCCAGCAGCTTAGCGGACAGTACGGACTACGAGCAGTACTTC | CASSLADSTDYEQYF
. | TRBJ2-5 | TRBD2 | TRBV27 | TGTGCCAGCAGTAGGACTAGCGGGAAGACCCAGTACTTC | CASSRTSGKTQYF